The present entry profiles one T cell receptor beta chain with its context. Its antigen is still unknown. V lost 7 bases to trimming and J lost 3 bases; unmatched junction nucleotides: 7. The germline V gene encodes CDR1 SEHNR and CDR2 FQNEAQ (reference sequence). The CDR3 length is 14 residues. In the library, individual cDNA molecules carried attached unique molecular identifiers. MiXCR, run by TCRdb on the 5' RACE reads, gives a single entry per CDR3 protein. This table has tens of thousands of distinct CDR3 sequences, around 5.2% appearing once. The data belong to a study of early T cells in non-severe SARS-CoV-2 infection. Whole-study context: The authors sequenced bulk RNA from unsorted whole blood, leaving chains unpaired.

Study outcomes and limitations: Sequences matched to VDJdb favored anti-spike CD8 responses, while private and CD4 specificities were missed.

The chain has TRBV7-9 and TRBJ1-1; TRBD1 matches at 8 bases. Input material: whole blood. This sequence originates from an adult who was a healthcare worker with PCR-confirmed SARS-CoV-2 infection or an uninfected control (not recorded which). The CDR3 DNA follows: TGTGCCAGCACCGTCGGACAGGGAGACACTGAAGCTTTCTTT. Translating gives CASTVGQGDTEAFF. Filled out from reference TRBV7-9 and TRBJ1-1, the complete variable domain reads DTGVSQNPRHKITKRGQNVTFRCDPISEHNRLYWYRQTLGQGPEFLTYFQNEAQLEKSRLLSDRFSAERPKGSFSTLEIQRTEQGDSAMYLCASTVGQGDTEAFFGQGTRLTVV.